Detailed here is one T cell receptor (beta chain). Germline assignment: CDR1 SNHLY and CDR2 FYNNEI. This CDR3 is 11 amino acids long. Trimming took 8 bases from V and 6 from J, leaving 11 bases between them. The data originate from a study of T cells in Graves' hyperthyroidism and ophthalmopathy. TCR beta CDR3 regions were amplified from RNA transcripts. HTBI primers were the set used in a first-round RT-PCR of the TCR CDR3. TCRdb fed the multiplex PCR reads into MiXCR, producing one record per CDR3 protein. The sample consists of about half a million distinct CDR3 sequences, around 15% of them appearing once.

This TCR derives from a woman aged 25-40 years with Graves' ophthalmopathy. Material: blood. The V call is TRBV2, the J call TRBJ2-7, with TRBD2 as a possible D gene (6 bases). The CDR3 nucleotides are TGTGCCAGCTTCGGGGGAGGCGAGCAGTACTTC. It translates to CASFGGGEQYF. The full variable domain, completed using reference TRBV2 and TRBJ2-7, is EPEVTQTPSHQVTQMGQEVILRCVPISNHLYFYWYRQILGQKVEFLVSFYNNEISEKSEIFDDQFSVERPDGSNFTLKIRSTKLEDSAMYFCASFGGGEQYFGPGTRLTVT.